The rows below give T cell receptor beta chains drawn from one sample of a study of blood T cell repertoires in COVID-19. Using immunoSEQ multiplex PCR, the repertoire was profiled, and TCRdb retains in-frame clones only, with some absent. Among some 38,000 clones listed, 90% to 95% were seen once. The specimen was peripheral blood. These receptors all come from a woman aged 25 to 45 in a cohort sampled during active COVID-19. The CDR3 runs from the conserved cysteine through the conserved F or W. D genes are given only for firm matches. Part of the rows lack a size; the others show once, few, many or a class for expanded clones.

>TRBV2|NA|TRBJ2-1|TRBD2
CASSKTSGSSYNEQFF
TGTGCCAGCAGTAAGACTAGCGGGAGTTCCTACAATGAGCAGTTCTTC
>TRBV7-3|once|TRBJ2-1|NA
CASSSSNEQFF
TGTGCCAGCAGCTCGAGCAATGAGCAGTTCTTC
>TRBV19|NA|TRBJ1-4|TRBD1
CASYSTGTGAEKLFF
TGTGCCAGTTACTCTACCGGGACAGGGGCTGAAAAACTGTTTTTT
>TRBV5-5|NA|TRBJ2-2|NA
CASSLAANTGELFF
TGTGCCAGCAGCTTGGCAGCGAACACCGGGGAGCTGTTTTTT
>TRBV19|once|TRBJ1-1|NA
CASRRLDTEAFF
TGTGCCAGTAGGAGGTTGGACACTGAAGCTTTCTTT
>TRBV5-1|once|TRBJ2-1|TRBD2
CASSLGGTSPNEQFF
TGCGCCAGCAGCTTGGGAGGGACTAGCCCCAATGAGCAGTTCTTC
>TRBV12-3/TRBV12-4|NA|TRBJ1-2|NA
CASSLPVYGYTF
TGTGCCAGCAGTTTACCAGTCTATGGCTACACCTTC
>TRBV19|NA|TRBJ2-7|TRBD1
CASSVPGTGGGEQYF
TGTGCCAGTAGTGTGCCCGGGACAGGGGGGGGCGAGCAGTACTTC
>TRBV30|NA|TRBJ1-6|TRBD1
CAESLGTGYSPLHF
TGTGCTGAATCCCTCGGGACAGGGTATTCACCCCTCCACTTT
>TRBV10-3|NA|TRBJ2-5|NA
CAIGSHQETQYF
TGTGCCATCGGGAGTCACCAAGAGACCCAGTACTTC
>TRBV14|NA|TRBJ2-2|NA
CASSQRIYTGELFF
TGTGCCAGCAGCCAGCGGATCTACACCGGGGAGCTGTTTTTT
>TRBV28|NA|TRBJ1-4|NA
CASSPWTAGSEKLFF
TGTGCCAGCAGTCCATGGACAGCAGGCTCCGAAAAACTGTTTTTT
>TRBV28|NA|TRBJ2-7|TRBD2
CASRNLGLAGDEQYF
TGTGCCAGCAGGAATTTGGGGCTAGCGGGAGACGAGCAGTACTTC
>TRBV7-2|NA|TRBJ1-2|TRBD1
CASSLLGQGYGYTF
TGTGCCAGCAGCCTCCTAGGACAGGGCTATGGCTACACCTTC
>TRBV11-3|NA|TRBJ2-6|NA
CASSLVGRQNFHSGANVLTF
TGTGCCAGCAGCTTAGTTGGCAGACAGAATTTTCATTCTGGGGCCAACGTCCTGACTTTC
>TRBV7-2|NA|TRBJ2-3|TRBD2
CASRLAGGPVDTQYF
TGTGCCAGCCGATTAGCGGGAGGGCCGGTAGATACGCAGTATTTT
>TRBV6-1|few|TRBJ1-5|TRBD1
CASSGRDRGNGNQPQHF
TGTGCCAGCAGTGGCCGGGACAGGGGCAACGGCAATCAGCCCCAGCATTTT
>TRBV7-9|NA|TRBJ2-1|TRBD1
CASSSPGQLYNEQFF
TGTGCCAGCAGCTCGCCGGGACAGCTCTACAATGAGCAGTTCTTC
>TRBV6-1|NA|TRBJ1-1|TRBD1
CASSGPTGGRMNTEAFF
TGTGCCAGCAGTGGTCCCACAGGGGGCCGTATGAACACTGAAGCTTTCTTT
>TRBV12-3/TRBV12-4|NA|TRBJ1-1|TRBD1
CASSSYRGGEAFF
TGTGCCAGCAGTTCATACAGGGGCGGTGAAGCTTTCTTT
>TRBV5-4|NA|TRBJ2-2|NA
CASSLGQTGNTGELFF
TGTGCCAGCAGCTTGGGCCAGACAGGGAACACCGGGGAGCTGTTTTTT
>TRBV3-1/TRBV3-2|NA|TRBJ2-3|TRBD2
CASSQAAGGYTQYF
TGTGCCAGCAGCCAAGCAGCGGGGGGTTATACGCAGTATTTT
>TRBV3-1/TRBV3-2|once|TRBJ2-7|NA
CASSRFDEQYF
TGTGCCAGCAGCCGTTTCGACGAGCAGTACTTC
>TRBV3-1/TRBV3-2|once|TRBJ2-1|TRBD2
CASSPTSGRGDEQFF
TGTGCCAGCAGCCCGACTAGCGGGAGGGGCGATGAGCAGTTCTTC
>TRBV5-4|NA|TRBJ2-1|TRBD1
CASSPLRDRGYNEQFF
TGTGCCAGCAGCCCACTCCGGGACAGGGGCTACAATGAGCAGTTCTTC
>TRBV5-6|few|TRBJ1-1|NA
CASSPDMNTEAFF
TGTGCCAGCAGCCCGGACATGAACACTGAAGCTTTCTTT
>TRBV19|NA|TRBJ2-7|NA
CASTPGHPYEQYF
TGTGCCAGTACCCCGGGACACCCCTACGAGCAGTACTTC
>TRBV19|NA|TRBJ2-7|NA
CASSSTSYEQYF
TGTGCCAGTAGTTCTACCTCCTACGAGCAGTACTTC
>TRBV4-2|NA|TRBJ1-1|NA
CASSQDTGVEAFF
TGTGCCAGCAGCCAAGATACGGGGGTTGAAGCTTTCTTT
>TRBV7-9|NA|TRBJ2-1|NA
CASSLEDSSYNEQFF
TGTGCCAGCAGCCTAGAAGATAGCTCCTACAATGAGCAGTTCTTC
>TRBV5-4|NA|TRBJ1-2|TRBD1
CASSLRGLDYGYTF
TGTGCCAGCAGCCTCAGGGGGTTAGACTATGGCTACACCTTC
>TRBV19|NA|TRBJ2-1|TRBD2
CASMMASGSGEQFF
TGTGCCAGTATGATGGCTAGCGGGTCGGGTGAGCAGTTCTTC
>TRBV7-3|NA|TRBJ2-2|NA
CASSSPNTGELFF
TGTGCCAGCAGCTCCCCTAACACCGGGGAGCTGTTTTTT
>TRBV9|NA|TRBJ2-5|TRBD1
CASSFSGTGVGETQYF
TGTGCCAGCAGCTTCTCCGGGACAGGGGTAGGAGAGACCCAGTACTTC
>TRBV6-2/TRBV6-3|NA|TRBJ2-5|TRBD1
CASSLGTVGQETQYF
TGTGCCAGCAGCCTAGGGACAGTTGGTCAAGAGACCCAGTACTTC
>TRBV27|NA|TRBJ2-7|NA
CASRLQVSYEQYF
TGTGCCAGCAGACTACAGGTCTCCTACGAGCAGTACTTC
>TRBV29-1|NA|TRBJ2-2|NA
CSVDSYLGELFF
TGCAGCGTTGACTCTTATCTCGGGGAGCTGTTTTTT
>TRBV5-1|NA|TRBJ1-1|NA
CASSSRRGGARMNTEAFF
TGCGCCAGCAGCTCCCGGAGGGGCGGGGCCAGGATGAACACTGAAGCTTTCTTT
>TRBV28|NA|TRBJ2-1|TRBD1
CASSSSGTGNNEQFF
TGTGCCAGCAGCTCCTCCGGGACAGGAAACAATGAGCAGTTCTTC
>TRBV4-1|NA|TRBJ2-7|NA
CASSHPLPRYEQYF
TGCGCCAGCAGCCATCCCCTCCCGCGCTACGAGCAGTACTTC
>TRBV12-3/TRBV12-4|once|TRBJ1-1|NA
CAGSLVQGGAFF
TGTGCCGGCAGTTTGGTACAGGGTGGAGCTTTCTTT
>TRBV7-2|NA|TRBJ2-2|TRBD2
CASRGGLTGITGELFF
TGTGCCAGCAGGGGGGGGTTAACAGGAATCACCGGGGAGCTGTTTTTT